This T cell receptor beta chain was found in a study of T cell responses to AZD1222 COVID-19 vaccine. In the study overall: Pooled samples include second doses given at about 4 or 12 weeks. Findings of the study overall: Donors, mostly white British, included more females; clonal diversity was possibly underestimated.

About this clone itself: Its target is unknown.

This CDR3 is built from 14 residues. After removal of 8 bases from V and 4 bases from J, the junction contained 7 bases not matched to a gene. Germline V gives CDR1 SGHRS, CDR2 YFSETQ. Sequencing was performed with immunoSEQ multiplex PCR; in TCRdb, only in-frame clones are kept and a portion is missing. The data contain around 83,000 clones, 90% to 95% of them singletons. The specimen comprised peripheral blood, sampled on day 0 of AZD1222 vaccination. The TCR originated in an adult in good health. The chain has TRBV5-1 and TRBJ2-3; 10 nucleotides agree with TRBD2. The CDR3 here is CASRQREGPDTQYF. Written as DNA, the CDR3 is TGCGCCAGTCGTCAGCGGGAGGGCCCAGATACGCAGTATTTT.